What follows are 3 T cell receptor beta chains derived from one specimen sequenced in a study of OX40 agonist ivuxolimab in advanced cancers. The table came from immunoSEQ multiplex PCR; TCRdb's copy has only in-frame clones and leaves some out. This sample carries 55,000 to 75,000 clones, roughly 84% of them seen once, and the ten largest clones take roughly 1.1%. The input for sequencing was CD4+ or CD8+ T cells sorted from blood, taken in a trial of the OX40 agonist ivuxolimab. Every receptor here comes from an adult with an advanced solid tumor such as melanoma, head and neck, liver or kidney cancer.

This chain links TRBV7-2 with TRBJ2-7; D may be TRBD1 or TRBD2 (5 bases each). In germline, CDR1 is SGHTA, CDR2 FQGNSA. V shed 4 bases and J shed 3 bases, with 13 bases lying between them. The CDR3 extends over 14 amino acids. The CDR3 region has the DNA TGTGCCAGCAGCTCCCGGGACGGCATCTACGAGCAGTACTTC. Its translation is CASSSRDGIYEQYF.

This sequence joins TRBV4-3 and TRBJ1-6, with 10 positions matching TRBD1. CDR1 and CDR2 (germline): LGHNA, YSLEER. The J segment lost 8 bases and the V segment lost 1 base, leaving 5 bases of the junction unmatched. This CDR3 is 16 amino acids long. The CDR3 spells CASSQGQGALDSPLHF. The DNA for the CDR3 is TGCGCCAGCAGCCAAGGACAGGGGGCTTTAGATTCACCCCTCCACTTT.

The CDR3 nucleotides are TGTGCCAGCAGCTTGGACAGGTTAGGTCCCCAGCATTTT. Translating gives CASSLDRLGPQHF. The rearrangement uses TRBV7-8 and TRBJ1-5, with 7 nucleotides matching TRBD1. The CDR3 length is 13 residues. Trimming removed 3 bases from V and 10 bases from J; junction bases left unmatched: 6. The germline gives CDR1 SGHVS, CDR2 FQNEAQ.